These T cell receptor beta chains were read from a single sample in a study of vaccination and CD4 T cells after COVID-19. Their target antigens are unknown. TCRdb reanalysed the PCR reads using MiXCR and keeps one entry per CDR3 protein. The sample lists about 4,400 distinct CDR3 sequences; less than 25% were seen once. Sequenced input: CD4+ T cells from blood, cultured in vitro. Source of these receptors: a human donor who had recovered from COVID-19. The CDR3 runs from the conserved cysteine through the conserved F or W. Clone size is given for some rows only: seen once, a few or many times, or a class if the clone is expanded.

>TRBJ2-1|TRBV2|medium-sized
CASSPLSGGDLYNEQFF
>TRBJ1-6|TRBV30|.
CACSGSGNSPLHF
>TRBJ1-1|TRBV12-3/TRBV12-4|medium-sized
CASSLRGPTEAFF
>TRBJ1-1|TRBV2|few
CASIESDHPRGAFF
>TRBJ1-5|TRBV6-2/TRBV6-3|medium-sized
CASSTPVIQPQHF
>TRBJ1-2|TRBV6-1|.
CASSRNGPKQSYGYTF
>TRBJ2-5|TRBV6-5|few
CASSSSGTQETQYF
>TRBJ1-2|TRBV20-1|.
CSARDYRADYGYTF
>TRBJ2-6|TRBV6-1|.
CASTIAGHGFSPGANVLTF
>TRBJ2-3|TRBV12-1|.
CASSSGTSGQYTDTQYF
>TRBJ1-5|TRBV7-2|.
CASSSRTGGNQPQHF
>TRBJ1-1|TRBV4-2|.
CASSQKGLLGNLNTEAFF
>TRBJ1-6|TRBV2|large
CASGDRMHSPLHF
>TRBJ2-2|TRBV2|.
CASSLSGELFF
>TRBJ1-4|TRBV2|.
CASIGQGRGATHEKLFF
>TRBJ2-3|TRBV10-3|few
CAISGEAVGADTQYF
>TRBJ1-1|TRBV30|.
CAWSGGGRNTEAFF
>TRBJ1-1|TRBV19|medium-sized
CASRLTGRAEAFF
>TRBJ1-2|TRBV2|few
CASSQRKSGYTF
>TRBJ1-1|TRBV5-1|.
CASRRTENTEAFF
>TRBJ1-5|TRBV2|medium-sized
CASSELGGRNQPQHF
>TRBJ2-2|TRBV12-5|.
CASGLKGGGELFF
>TRBJ1-1|TRBV20-1|few
CSALRGPGTEAFF
>TRBJ2-7|TRBV6-1|.
CASRQTGSYEQYF
>TRBJ2-3|TRBV5-1|medium-sized
CASSLGDRADTQYF